This TCR beta chain was sequenced in a study of Ad26.COV2.S vaccination and SARS-CoV-2 variants (dated by TCRdb to the early 2020s). Looking at the study overall: Vaccine-arm donors came from COV1001, a multicentre, randomized, double-blind, placebo-controlled phase I-IIa trial of Ad26.COV2.S in healthy adults. The specificity and breadth of SARS-CoV-2-reactive T cell receptors after Ad26.COV2.S vaccination were assessed by TCRbeta repertoire sequencing. Ad26.COV2.S was given intramuscularly at 5x10^10 or 1x10^11 viral particles, as a single shot or as two shots 56 days apart. A total of some 30 samples were included in the TCR-sequenced set, comprising around 19 Ad26.COV2.S vaccine recipients, 5 placebo recipients and 8 SARS-CoV-2 convalescent individuals. Investigators remained blinded to trial group allocation during experiments and outcome assessment. Participants in the trial were split at random into five groups of five each, receiving low-dose or high-dose Ad26.COV2.S once or twice, or else placebo on both occasions.

Study-wide conclusions, independent of this receptor: The authors noted that total T cell responses may have been underestimated by the TCR breadth and depth analyses. Vaccine and placebo recipients had similar non-spike TCR breadth, a finding consistent with the vaccine containing only spike. Spike-specific TCR breadth was higher in Ad26.COV2.S recipients than in placebo recipients (P = 0.0014). Substantial breadth of spike-specific CD8+ and CD4+ T cell responses was reported after vaccination. The study lacked the statistical power to compare responses across vaccine doses or regimens.

The sample's treatment or condition label, in plain terms: over 15 received Ad26.COV2.S at low or high dose, single or two shots; 5 received placebo; per-sample allocation not given. For vaccine and placebo recipients, the sequenced repertoires came from samples collected on day 63 after the first injection. Between 29 July and 7 August 2020, Cohort 1b enrolled around 24 adults aged 18-55 years at one site in Boston, USA. Ad26.COV2.S consisted of a replication-incompetent adenovirus type 26 vector by which a prefusion-stabilized SARS-CoV-2 spike protein from the original Wuhan strain was expressed. To note about this clone: This receptor's antigen is unknown. Base qualities are not provided; no much larger clone lies one nucleotide away.

TCRbeta CDR3 regions were sequenced with the immunoSEQ Assay. After extraction, genomic DNA underwent amplification by bias-controlled multiplex PCR, followed by high-throughput sequencing. For the original study's pipeline: To quantify the absolute abundance of every unique TCRbeta CDR3 region, sequences were collapsed and filtered. T cell fraction was estimated by normalizing TCRbeta template counts to usable DNA, which was measured by amplifying reference genes present in all nucleated cells. Repertoire TCRs were annotated as SARS-CoV-2-specific when V gene, CDR3 amino acid sequence and J gene were exactly matched to a known reactive TCR set. The reference SARS-CoV-2 TCR set was obtained from MIRA and was filtered for enrichment in COVID-19-positive ImmuneCODE repertoires, whereby public or cross-reactive TCRs were removed. Using the MIRA antigens, annotated TCRs were further analysed by specific ORF or by position within an ORF. Depth was the summed frequency of annotated unique rearrangements, while breadth was defined as annotated unique rearrangements over total unique productive rearrangements. TCR breadth was compared between groups using two-sided Wilcoxon rank-sum tests. This immuneACCESS table, as held by TCRdb, lists in-frame sequences with V and J called but not all clones. Of the missing ones, under half trace to an unresolved V gene in checked studies; the others have no known cause. The V and J calls and clone size were taken over from that table, and D and trimming were inferred from the DNA. The sample profile shows 300,000 to 350,000 clones; about 88% of them were found once. Around 5.8% of the sample comes from the top ten.

From the cysteine up to the phenylalanine, the CDR3 has a length of 13 residues. Only the CDR3 DNA stays, 39 bases, in frame from base 1. The junction shows trimming of 1 base on V and 8 bases on J, plus 7 bases between the germline ends. From the germline V gene, CDR1 is SGHRS and CDR2 is YFSETQ. This TCR came from a person aged 18-65 years who received the Ad26.COV2.S COVID-19 vaccine or a placebo. The sequencing used peripheral blood, collected in a trial of Ad26.COV2.S vaccine versus placebo. The sequence links TRBV5-1 to TRBJ1-6; a weak D assignment points to TRBD1 (5 bases agree). CDR3 region: CASSLMTDSPLHF. The DNA sequence follows: TGCGCCAGCAGCTTGATGACAGATTCACCCCTCCACTTT.